The next 3 T cell receptor beta chains were all read from a single sample in a study of early stage breast cancer tumors. Libraries were prepared by immunoSEQ multiplex PCR; TCRdb keeps only in-frame clonotypes and omits some of them. There are around 40,000 clones in the sample; around 69% occur only once, and more than 5.5% lies in the top ten. Material: blood. The source is a person between 50 and 60 years old with breast cancer.

V gene TRBV6-5 combines with J gene TRBJ2-3; the D is unclear. Germline values: CDR1 MNHEY, CDR2 SVGAGI. V dropped 0 bases and J dropped 4 bases, with 5 bases sitting between them. The CDR3 totals 13 residues. CDR3 nucleotides: TGTGCCAGCAGTTACTCCAGCGCAGATACGCAGTATTTT. This sequence encodes CASSYSSADTQYF.

The rearrangement joins TRBV29-1 to TRBJ1-4, with D uncertain. Trimming shortened V by 4 bases and J by 4 bases, and 13 bases separated the two germline ends. Germline values: CDR1 SQVTM, CDR2 ANQGSEA. The CDR3 has 14 residues. CDR3 in amino acids: CSVARAGNNEKLFF. The CDR3 DNA is TGCAGCGTTGCTCGGGCGGGGAATAATGAAAAACTGTTTTTT.

This clone counts as medium-sized. This chain connects TRBV9 to TRBJ1-2; maybe TRBD1 (5 bases). Germline V lookup: CDR1 SGDLS, CDR2 YYNGEE. Trimming left V 0 bases short and J 7 bases short, with 13 bases between. The length of the CDR3 is 14 residues. The CDR3 sequence: CASSVDGASGGYTF. The CDR3 DNA reads TGTGCCAGCAGCGTAGATGGGGCGTCCGGTGGCTACACCTTC.